This entry lists 12 T cell receptor beta chains sequenced from one sample in a study of human T cells and chemical hapten exposure (dated by TCRdb to 2020 to 2023). The library was prepared using RACE. Instrument used: NextSeq 500. TCRdb passed the public sequencing reads through fastp at Q25 and MiXCR, retaining productive beta sequences. Under each unique CDR3 protein, matching rows form one entry showing the most common genes and DNA. The sample table records some 44,000 distinct CDR3 sequences; 8.5% to 10% of these occur just once. The top ten hold approximately 16% of the sample. In the paper's terms, the time point label means: patch test 2, 6 weeks after DPC sensitization. The treatment or condition label on this specimen signifies: therapeutic diphenylcyclopropenone sensitization with weekly scalp DPC. Here the sequenced sample was whole blood, taken in connection with sensitization to the hapten diphenylcyclopropenone (DPC). The origin of the receptors is a middle-aged woman with alopecia areata. Some clones in this sample may be carry-over from other donors' samples.

This clonotype was counted a few times. The V call is TRBV20-1, the J call TRBJ1-1, with 8 bases fitting TRBD1. CDR1 and CDR2 from the germline V gene are DFQATT and SNEGSKA (reference sequence). V trimming: 2 bases; J trimming: 1 base; junction bases outside the gene matches: 6. The CDR3 contains 15 residues. Here the CDR3 reads CSARLPGGENTEAFF. In DNA, the CDR3 is TGCAGTGCTAGACTTCCAGGGGGCGAGAACACTGAAGCTTTCTTT.

The chain combines TRBV6-5 with TRBJ1-1; TRBD1 matches at 8 bases. Losses at the gene ends were 6 bases for V and 11 bases for J; bases not matched to a gene: 11. CDR1 and CDR2 from the germline V gene are MNHEY and SVGAGI. The CDR3 length is 13 residues. The CDR3 here is CASSSTFQGAAFF. The CDR3, as DNA: TGTGCCAGCAGCTCTACCTTCCAGGGGGCGGCTTTCTTT.

Notes on this clonotype: One end of the junction fails to match germline, which may point to a read error. This chain connects TRBV20-1 to TRBJ1-5; D not certain. CDR3 length: 15 residues. In germline, CDR1 is DFQATT, CDR2 SNEGSKA (reference sequence). The CDR3, as DNA: TGCTGTGCCCAGAGGGCGGGCTCCACTAATCAGCCCCAGCATTTT. Residues: CCAQRAGSTNQPQHF.

This clonotype was observed a handful of times. The rearrangement links TRBV7-2 to TRBJ2-3; maybe TRBD2 (5 bases). The CDR3 runs to 15 residues. Germline V gives CDR1 SGHTA, CDR2 FQGNSA. Deletions cut 4 bases from V and 2 bases from J, with 13 bases between. The CDR3 loop reads CASSSAGHNTDTQYF. In DNA, the CDR3 is TGTGCCAGCAGCTCTGCGGGCCACAACACAGATACGCAGTATTTT.

This clonotype has at least ten counts. CDR3 sequence reads: CASSHRTGYEQYF. In nucleotides, the CDR3 is TGCGCCAGCAGCCATCGGACTGGGTACGAGCAGTACTTC. The chain uses TRBV5-1 and TRBJ2-7, with D possibly matching TRBD2 (5 bases). V was trimmed by 4 bases and J by 4 bases, leaving 12 bases between them. Germline loops: CDR1 SGHRS, CDR2 YFSETQ. CDR3 size: 13 residues.

The chain is built from TRBV11-1 and TRBJ1-5; D not resolved. V was clipped by 2 bases and J by 3 bases, with 5 bases between them. The CDR3 sequence is 13 residues long. Germline V CDR1 and CDR2: SGHAT, FQDESV (reference sequence). CDR3 region: CASSLNLNQPQHF. The CDR3 DNA reads TGTGCCAGCAGCTTAAACCTCAATCAGCCCCAGCATTTT.

This clonotype was found many times. V gene TRBV28 combines with J gene TRBJ2-7; the match to TRBD2 covers 12 bases. V dropped 5 bases and J dropped 0; count of bases not matched to a gene: 2. This CDR3 contains 15 residues. CDR1 MDHEN and CDR2 SYDVKM come from the germline V gene. This chain's CDR3 is CASSETSGGSYEQYF. CDR3 nucleotides: TGTGCCAGCAGTGAGACTAGCGGGGGCTCCTACGAGCAGTACTTC.

This clonotype was detected many times. This chain links TRBV4-2 with TRBJ1-1; TRBD1 might be the D (6 bases). This CDR3 spans 20 amino acids. Germline V gene data show CDR1 as LGHNA and CDR2 as YNFKEQ. V lost 0 bases, J lost 0 bases, and 23 bases lay in between. The CDR3 sequence is CASSQDLGAGKSWMNTEAFF. Here the CDR3 DNA reads TGTGCCAGCAGCCAAGATCTGGGGGCAGGGAAAAGCTGGATGAACACTGAAGCTTTCTTT.

The sample holds many counts of this clonotype. This chain links TRBV29-1 with TRBJ1-3; a weak D match, TRBD1 (6 bases). This CDR3 contains 14 residues. V was clipped by 6 bases and J by 0 bases, with 12 bases between them. From germline, CDR1 is SQVTM and CDR2 ANQGSEA. The CDR3 nucleotides are TGCAGCGTCGGGACACCTTACTCTGGAAACACCATATATTTT. As protein: CSVGTPYSGNTIYF.

This clonotype was observed many times. This CDR3 is CASSSARGPTEAFF. The CDR3 nucleotides are TGTGCCAGCAGTTCCGCAAGGGGGCCCACTGAAGCTTTCTTT. This sequence joins TRBV6-2 or TRBV6-3 and TRBJ1-1, with 7 bases aligning to TRBD1. The length of the CDR3 is 14 residues. The junction had 6 bases not matched to a gene; V was cut back by 4 bases and J by 4 bases. Germline V lookup: CDR1 MNHEY, CDR2 SVGEGT.

The chain employs TRBV7-2 and TRBJ2-2; D is uncertain. Per germline, CDR1 SGHTA and CDR2 FQGNSA. The CDR3 covers 13 residues. V was shortened by 4 bases and J by 1 base, with 4 bases between the two germline ends. Here the CDR3 reads CASSSRNTGELFF. The CDR3 DNA is TGTGCCAGCAGCTCTAGGAACACCGGGGAGCTGTTTTTT.

Ten or more counts support this clonotype. The V gene is TRBV19, the J gene TRBJ1-5; no reliable D call. Germline CDR1 and CDR2: LNHDA and SQIVND (reference sequence). CDR3 size: 18 residues. Trimming took off 5 bases at V and 0 bases at J, with 20 bases between the two ends. The CDR3 loop is CASSLPVLSRHSNQPQHF. CDR3 DNA: TGTGCCAGTAGTCTCCCGGTTCTTTCAAGACATAGCAATCAGCCCCAGCATTTT.